These 13 T cell receptor beta chains were sequenced from one sample in a study of T cells in Graves' hyperthyroidism and ophthalmopathy. Amplification targeted TCR beta CDR3 regions from RNA transcripts. First-round RT-PCR with HTBI primers amplified the TCR CDR3 region. TCRdb re-derived calls from the multiplex PCR reads in MiXCR, one entry per CDR3 protein. Among under 350,000 distinct CDR3 sequences, 25% were seen once, and the ten largest hold about 25%. The sample comprised blood. These receptors were taken from a man in his forties or fifties with Graves' hyperthyroidism that later progressed to Graves' ophthalmopathy.

This clonotype was observed a handful of times. CDR3 sequence reads: CASSSTNNSPLHF. The CDR3 bases are TGTGCCAGCAGTTCGACGAATAATTCACCCCTCCACTTT. The chain couples TRBV28 to TRBJ1-6; D gene unclear. The length of the CDR3 is 13 residues. CDR1 and CDR2 (germline): MDHEN, SYDVKM. V was pared by 4 bases and J by 5 bases, with 6 bases between.

This clonotype occurred many times. The chain is built from TRBV15 and TRBJ2-5; tentatively, D is TRBD2 (6 bases). This CDR3 is 13 amino acids long. Trimming pared 5 bases from V and 12 bases from J, leaving 19 bases between. CDR1 LNHNV and CDR2 YYDKDF come from the germline V gene (reference sequence). In DNA form, the CDR3 reads TGTGCCACCAGCGGGGCAACCGGGGACTCCGAGTACTTC. Translating it yields CATSGATGDSEYF. The complete variable domain, with remaining parts taken from reference TRBV15 and TRBJ2-5, reads DAMVIQNPRYQVTQFGKPVTLSCSQTLNHNVMYWYQQKSSQAPKLLFHYYDKDFNNEADTPDNFQSRRPNTSFCFLDIRSPGLGDTAMYLCATSGATGDSEYFGPGTRLLVL.

This clonotype was recorded at least ten times. V is TRBV6-1 and J is TRBJ1-5; a weak D match, TRBD1 (5 bases). Germline values: CDR1 MNHNS, CDR2 SASEGT. This CDR3 contains 12 residues. The V end lost 2 bases, the J end lost 12 bases, and 11 bases lay between the germline ends. CDR3 sequence (DNA): TGTGCCAGCAGTGAATTGGGGCTCGACCAGCATTTT. It specifies CASSELGLDQHF.

This clonotype was recorded many times. The chain joins TRBV6-4 to TRBJ2-6; D is ambiguous. This CDR3 spans 14 amino acids. V was shortened by 0 bases and J by 4 bases, with 4 bases between the two germline ends. Germline V lookup: CDR1 MRHNA, CDR2 SNTAGT. This CDR3 reads CASSDSKGANVLTF. The CDR3 bases are TGTGCCAGCAGTGACTCGAAAGGGGCCAACGTCCTGACTTTC.

The CDR3 nucleotides are TGTGCCAGCAGTCCTACGGGAGGGCCCCCCGAGCAGTACTTC. Protein: CASSPTGGPPEQYF. V gene TRBV12-3 or TRBV12-4 combines with J gene TRBJ2-7, with 8 bases identical to TRBD2. This CDR3 comprises 14 residues. The junction had 9 bases not matched to a gene; V was cut back by 5 bases and J by 6 bases.

In DNA, the CDR3 is TGCGCCAGCAGTTCTCAAGTGGGCTCCTACGAGCAGTACTTC. Its translation: CASSSQVGSYEQYF. The V gene is TRBV5-1, the J gene TRBJ2-7; D is uncertain. The germline V and J ends were trimmed by 5 bases and 0 bases, with 12 bases remaining between them. Germline-derived CDR1 and CDR2 are SGHRS and YFSETQ. The CDR3 extends over 14 amino acids.

This clonotype appeared many times. V and J are TRBV6-2 or TRBV6-3 and TRBJ2-7; either TRBD1 or TRBD2 may fit D (5 bases each). V dropped 1 base and J dropped 3 bases, with 10 bases sitting between them. The CDR3 sequence is 14 residues long. Germline assignment: CDR1 MNHEY and CDR2 SVGEGT. CDR3 region: CASSYFGGIYEQYF. The CDR3 region has the DNA TGTGCCAGCAGTTACTTTGGGGGAATCTACGAGCAGTACTTC.

This clonotype was detected ten times or more. J is TRBJ1-1 and V is TRBV19; unclear D gene. Germline lookup yields CDR1 LNHDA and CDR2 SQIVND (reference sequence). This CDR3 contains 12 residues. V gave up 8 bases and J gave up 1 base, with 8 bases separating them. DNA for the CDR3: TGTGCCAGTCGACGGGAGAACACTGAAGCTTTCTTT. Protein: CASRRENTEAFF.

The chain has TRBV19 and TRBJ1-1, with a weak D call TRBD1 (6 bases). The CDR3 consists of 14 residues. Looked up from germline, CDR1 is LNHDA and CDR2 is SQIVND (reference sequence). V dropped 7 bases and J dropped 0 bases, with 12 bases sitting between them. The CDR3 DNA follows: TGTGCCAGTAAGTTGGGGGCACTGAACACTGAAGCTTTCTTT. Protein: CASKLGALNTEAFF.

In its sample, this clonotype was seen many times. The rearrangement links TRBV6-5 to TRBJ2-7, with 8 bases matching TRBD2. The CDR3 is 13 amino acids. V was clipped by 2 bases and J by 5 bases; unmatched bases: 2. Germline CDR1 MNHEY, CDR2 SVGAGI. The CDR3 nucleotides are TGTGCCAGCAGTTACGGAGCGGGAGACGAGCAGTACTTC. Translation: CASSYGAGDEQYF.

The CDR3 sequence is CATRKGLLNSPLHF. CDR3 in DNA: TGTGCCACCAGGAAGGGACTCCTGAATTCACCCCTCCACTTT. The gene calls are TRBV28 and TRBJ1-6, with D perhaps TRBD1 (5 bases). There are 14 residues in the CDR3. V gave up 10 bases and J gave up 7 bases, with 17 bases separating them. Germline V gene sequence: CDR1 MDHEN, CDR2 SYDVKM.

This clonotype was counted ten times or more. The gene calls are TRBV6-5 and TRBJ2-7, with 11 bases identical to TRBD2. The germline V gene has CDR1 MNHEY and CDR2 SVGAGI. There are 12 residues in the CDR3. The V segment lost 7 bases and the J segment 5 bases; nucleotides outside the gene matches: 1. CDR3: CASKGLADEQYF. The CDR3 nucleotides are TGTGCCAGCAAGGGACTAGCGGACGAGCAGTACTTC.

The CDR3 DNA reads TGTGCCAGCAGCCCGAGCGGGAGTTCCACCGGGGAGCTGTTTTTT. It codes for CASSPSGSSTGELFF. The V call is TRBV7-3, the J call TRBJ2-2; 8 bases align to TRBD2. The germline V gene encodes CDR1 SGHTA and CDR2 FQGTGA. V shed 5 bases, J shed 4 bases, and the junction held 6 bases outside the gene matches. The CDR3 is made up of 15 amino acids.